These 13 T cell receptor beta chains were all obtained from the same sample, sequenced in a study of shared clonotypes between healthy human individuals. Here immunoSEQ multiplex PCR was the method, and the copy in TCRdb shows in-frame clones only, minus some. The top ten hold approximately 0.41% of the sample, which has 2 million to 2.5 million clones, 85% to 95% seen once. Sequencing input: naive CD4+ T cells from PBMCs. The subset here: CD45RA+ positively selected. All receptors come from a man younger than 35 in good health. Some clones in this sample may be carry-over from other donors' samples.

The chain is built from TRBV5-1 and TRBJ2-1; D is undetermined. CDR1 is SGHRS, CDR2 YFSETQ, per germline. V was shortened by 0 bases and J by 1 base, with 8 bases between the two germline ends. The CDR3 length is 15 residues. DNA of the CDR3: TGCGCCAGCAGCTTGGAAGAGAGGTCCTACAATGAGCAGTTCTTC. Translated, it gives CASSLEERSYNEQFF. The full variable domain, its missing parts supplied by reference TRBV5-1 and TRBJ2-1, is KAGVTQTPRYLIKTRGQQVTLSCSPISGHRSVSWYQQTPGQGLQFLFEYFSETQRNKGNFPGRFSGRQFSNSRSEMNVSTLELGDSALYLCASSLEERSYNEQFFGPGTRLTVL.

V is TRBV10-2 and J is TRBJ2-5; D might be TRBD2 (5 bases). The end of the DNA is better explained by TRBJ2-7, so the J call may be wrong. From germline, CDR1 is WSHSY and CDR2 SAAADI. The CDR3 runs 14 residues. Here the CDR3 reads CASSEFTRSYEQYF. CDR3 nucleotide sequence: TGCGCCAGCAGTGAGTTTACTAGATCCTACGAGCAGTACTTC.

J is TRBJ2-5 and V is TRBV6-1; 12 nucleotides agree with TRBD2. Unmatched junction bases numbered 7, after V lost 6 bases and J lost 5 bases. Looked up from germline, CDR1 is MNHNS and CDR2 is SASEGT. This CDR3 comprises 15 residues. The CDR3 is CASRSASGRVETQYF. In nucleotides, the CDR3 is TGTGCCAGCAGGTCGGCTAGCGGGAGGGTGGAGACCCAGTACTTC.

V and J are TRBV14 and TRBJ2-1, with 14 bases lining up with TRBD2. The J segment lost 4 bases and the V segment lost 6 bases, leaving 8 bases of the junction unmatched. This CDR3 is 17 amino acids long. CDR1 and CDR2 from the germline V gene are SGHDN and FVKESK. CDR3 amino acids: CASSGWRLAGGYNEQFF. CDR3 coding DNA: TGTGCCAGCAGTGGATGGCGACTAGCGGGAGGGTACAATGAGCAGTTCTTC.

V and J are TRBV19 and TRBJ2-7, with 13 positions matching TRBD2. The CDR3 runs to 16 residues. Losses at the gene ends were 5 bases for V and 0 bases for J; bases not matched to a gene: 4. The germline gives CDR1 LNHDA, CDR2 SQIVND (reference sequence). In DNA form, the CDR3 reads TGTGCCAGTAGTTGGACTAGCGGGGGCCCCTCCTACGAGCAGTACTTC. As protein: CASSWTSGGPSYEQYF. Looking up the rest from reference TRBV19 and TRBJ2-7 gives the full variable domain: DGGITQSPKYLFRKEGQNVTLSCEQNLNHDAMYWYRQDPGQGLRLIYYSQIVNDFQKGDIAEGYSVSREKKESFPLTVTSAQKNPTAFYLCASSWTSGGPSYEQYFGPGTRLTVT.

The V gene is TRBV28, the J gene TRBJ1-3, with D uncertain. Trimming removed 2 bases at V and 0 bases at J, with 8 bases between. The germline CDR1 and CDR2 sequences are MDHEN and SYDVKM. The CDR3 covers 15 residues. For the CDR3, the DNA is TGTGCCAGCAGTTTACTGTCGAACTCTGGAAACACCATATATTTT. Protein product: CASSLLSNSGNTIYF.

The rearrangement joins TRBV5-1 to TRBJ2-7, with 10 bases fitting TRBD2. This CDR3 is built from 18 residues. The germline V gene has CDR1 SGHRS and CDR2 YFSETQ. Unmatched junction bases numbered 13, after V lost 4 bases and J lost 0 bases. CDR3 coding DNA: TGCGCCAGCAGCCCACCCCCCAGGACTAGCGGAGACTCCTACGAGCAGTACTTC. Protein: CASSPPPRTSGDSYEQYF. Using reference TRBV5-1 and TRBJ2-7 for the parts outside the CDR3, the full variable domain is KAGVTQTPRYLIKTRGQQVTLSCSPISGHRSVSWYQQTPGQGLQFLFEYFSETQRNKGNFPGRFSGRQFSNSRSEMNVSTLELGDSALYLCASSPPPRTSGDSYEQYFGPGTRLTVT.

In the case of this clone: Different DNA sequences within this sample yield the same CDR3. The V gene is TRBV7-2, the J gene TRBJ1-3; D is undetermined. Germline CDR1 and CDR2: SGHTA and FQGNSA. The CDR3 sequence is 15 residues long. V lost 2 bases and J 0 bases, leaving 8 bases between the germline ends. This CDR3 is CASSLPGSSGNTIYF. CDR3 sequence (DNA): TGTGCCAGCAGCTTACCGGGTAGCTCTGGAAACACCATATATTTT.

The rearrangement links TRBV6-6 to TRBJ2-6; D is unresolved. The germline V gene has CDR1 MNHNY and CDR2 SVGAGI (reference sequence). Trimming left V 5 bases short and J 4 bases short, with 9 bases between. This CDR3 contains 14 residues. In nucleotides, the CDR3 is TGTGCCAGCAGTCAAAATAAGGGGGCCAACGTCCTGACTTTC. Its protein product is CASSQNKGANVLTF.

The rearrangement uses TRBV6-1 and TRBJ1-4; D might be TRBD1 (6 bases). The CDR3 loop spans 13 amino acids. Trimming left V 6 bases short and J 4 bases short, with 9 bases between. The germline gives CDR1 MNHNS, CDR2 SASEGT. CDR3 coding DNA: TGTGCCAGCAGAGGACAGATTAATGAAAAACTGTTTTTT. Its translation is CASRGQINEKLFF.

A remark on this clone: Other DNA sequences from this sample encode an identical CDR3 as well. The chain recombines TRBV7-9 with TRBJ1-5; D may be TRBD1 (5 bases). There are 12 residues in the CDR3. V lost 2 bases and J lost 7, with 6 bases in between. The V gene's germline CDR1 is SEHNR and CDR2 FQNEAQ (reference sequence). CDR3: CASSLKGQPQHF. The CDR3 region has the DNA TGTGCCAGCAGCTTAAAGGGGCAGCCCCAGCATTTT. Complete variable domain (other parts from reference TRBV7-9 and TRBJ1-5): DTGVSQNPRHKITKRGQNVTFRCDPISEHNRLYWYRQTLGQGPEFLTYFQNEAQLEKSRLLSDRFSAERPKGSFSTLEIQRTEQGDSAMYLCASSLKGQPQHFGDGTRLSIL.

The CDR3 bases are TGCGCCAGCAGTGGGGGGGCGTCGAAGAACACTGAAGCTTTCTTT. This encodes CASSGGASKNTEAFF. The V and J genes are TRBV5-1 and TRBJ1-1; TRBD1 might be the D (6 bases). The ends were cut back, 5 bases at V and 1 base at J, with 15 bases in the middle. The germline CDR1 and CDR2 sequences are SGHRS and YFSETQ. This CDR3 has 15 residues.

CDR3 protein: CSVMAGQGQPQHF. For the CDR3, the DNA is TGCAGCGTGATGGCGGGTCAGGGGCAGCCCCAGCATTTT. The chain joins TRBV29-1 to TRBJ1-5; D may be TRBD1 (6 bases). This CDR3 comprises 13 residues. The V gene's germline CDR1 is SQVTM and CDR2 ANQGSEA. Trimming cost V 6 bases and J 7 bases, with 16 bases left between them.